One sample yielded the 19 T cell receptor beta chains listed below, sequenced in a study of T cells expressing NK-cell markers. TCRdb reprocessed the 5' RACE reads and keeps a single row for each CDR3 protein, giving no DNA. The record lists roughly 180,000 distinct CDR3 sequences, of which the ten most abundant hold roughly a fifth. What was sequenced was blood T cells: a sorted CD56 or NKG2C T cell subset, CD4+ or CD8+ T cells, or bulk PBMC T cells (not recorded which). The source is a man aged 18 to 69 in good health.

The CDR3 reads CSVEDLRGSRSSYNEQFF. V usage is TRBV29-1 and J usage is TRBJ2-1; TCRdb picks TRBD1, but there is no DNA to check that call. CDR3 size: 18 residues. Per germline, CDR1 SQVTM and CDR2 ANQGSEA.

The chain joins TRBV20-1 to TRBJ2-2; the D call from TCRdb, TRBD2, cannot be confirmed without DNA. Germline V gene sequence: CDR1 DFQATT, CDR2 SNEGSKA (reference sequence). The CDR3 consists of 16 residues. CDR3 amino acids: CSARASGAPNTGELFF.

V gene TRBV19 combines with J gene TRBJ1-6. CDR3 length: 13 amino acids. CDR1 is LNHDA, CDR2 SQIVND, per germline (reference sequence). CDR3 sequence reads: CASSIGLRSPLHF.

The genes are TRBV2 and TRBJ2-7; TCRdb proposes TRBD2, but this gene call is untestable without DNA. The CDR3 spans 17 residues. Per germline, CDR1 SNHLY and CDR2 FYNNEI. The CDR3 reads CASMGKLAGGPRGEQYF.

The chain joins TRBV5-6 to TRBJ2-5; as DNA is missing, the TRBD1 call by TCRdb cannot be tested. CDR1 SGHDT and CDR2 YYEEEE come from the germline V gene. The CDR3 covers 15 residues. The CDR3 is CASSLAVGGIETQYF.

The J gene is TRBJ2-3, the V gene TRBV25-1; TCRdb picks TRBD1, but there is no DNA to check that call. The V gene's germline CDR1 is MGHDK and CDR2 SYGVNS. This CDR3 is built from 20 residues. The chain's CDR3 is CASSALGQPVTHSSTDTQYF.

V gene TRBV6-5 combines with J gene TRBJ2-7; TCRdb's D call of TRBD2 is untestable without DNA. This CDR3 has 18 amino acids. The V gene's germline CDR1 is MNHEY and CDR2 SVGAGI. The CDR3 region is CASSYSLAGGYSSHEQYF.

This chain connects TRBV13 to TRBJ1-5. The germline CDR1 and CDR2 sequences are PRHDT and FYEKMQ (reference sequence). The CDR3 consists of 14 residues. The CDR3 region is CASSYGVVNQPQHF.

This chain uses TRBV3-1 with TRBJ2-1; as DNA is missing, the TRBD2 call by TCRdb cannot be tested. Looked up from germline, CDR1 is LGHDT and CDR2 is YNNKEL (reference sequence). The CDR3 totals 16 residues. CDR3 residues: CASSQETGLSYNEQFF.

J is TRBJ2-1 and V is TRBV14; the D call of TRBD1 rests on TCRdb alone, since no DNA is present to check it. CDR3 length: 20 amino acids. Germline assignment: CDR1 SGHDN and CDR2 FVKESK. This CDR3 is CASSPITSSGGPPSYNEQFF. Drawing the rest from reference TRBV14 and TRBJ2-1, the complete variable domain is EAGVTQFPSHSVIEKGQTVTLRCDPISGHDNLYWYRRVMGKEIKFLLHFVKESKQDESGMPNNRFLAERTGGTYSTLKVQPAELEDSGVYFCASSPITSSGGPPSYNEQFFGPGTRLTVL.

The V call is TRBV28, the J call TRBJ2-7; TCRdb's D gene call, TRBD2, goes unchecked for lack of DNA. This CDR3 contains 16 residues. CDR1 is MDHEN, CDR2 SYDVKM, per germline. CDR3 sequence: CASSLRFLAGPGEQYF. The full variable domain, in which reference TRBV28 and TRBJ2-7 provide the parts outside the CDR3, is DVKVTQSSRYLVKRTGEKVFLECVQDMDHENMFWYRQDPGLGLRLIYFSYDVKMKEKGDIPEGYSVSREKKERFSLILESASTNQTSMYLCASSLRFLAGPGEQYFGPGTRLTVT.

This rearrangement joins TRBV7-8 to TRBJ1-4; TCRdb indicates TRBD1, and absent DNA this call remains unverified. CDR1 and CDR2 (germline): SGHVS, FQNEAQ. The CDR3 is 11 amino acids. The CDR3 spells CASSSGGKLFF. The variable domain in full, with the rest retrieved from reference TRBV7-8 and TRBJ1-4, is GAGVSQSPRYKVAKRGQDVALRCDPISGHVSLFWYQQALGQGPEFLTYFQNEAQLDKSGLPSDRFFAERPEGSVSTLKIQRTQQEDSAVYLCASSSGGKLFFGSGTQLSVL.

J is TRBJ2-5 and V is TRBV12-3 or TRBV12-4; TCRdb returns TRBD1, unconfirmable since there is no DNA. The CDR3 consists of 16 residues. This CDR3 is CASSLDSASIQETQYF.

The CDR3 sequence is CASSHGSSAWDEQFF. The V gene is TRBV3-1, the J gene TRBJ2-1; TCRdb lists TRBD2, though no DNA is available to test this call. This CDR3 comprises 15 residues. Germline V lookup: CDR1 LGHDT, CDR2 YNNKEL (reference sequence).

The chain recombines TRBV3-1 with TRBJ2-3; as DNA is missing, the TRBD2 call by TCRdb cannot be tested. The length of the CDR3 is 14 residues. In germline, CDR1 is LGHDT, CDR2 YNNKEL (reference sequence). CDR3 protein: CASSHRGGLDTQYF.

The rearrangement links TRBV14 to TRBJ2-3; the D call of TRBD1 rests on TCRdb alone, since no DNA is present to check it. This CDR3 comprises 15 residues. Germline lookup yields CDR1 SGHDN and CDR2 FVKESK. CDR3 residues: CASSGRRGPADTQYF.

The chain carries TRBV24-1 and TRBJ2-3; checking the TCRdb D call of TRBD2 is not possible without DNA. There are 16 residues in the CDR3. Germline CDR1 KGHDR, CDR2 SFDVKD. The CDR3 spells CATSDLPGISGDTQYF.

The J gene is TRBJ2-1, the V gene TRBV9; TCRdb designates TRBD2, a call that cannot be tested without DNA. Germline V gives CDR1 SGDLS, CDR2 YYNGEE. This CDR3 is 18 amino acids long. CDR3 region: CASSVGTSGGSSYNEQFF.

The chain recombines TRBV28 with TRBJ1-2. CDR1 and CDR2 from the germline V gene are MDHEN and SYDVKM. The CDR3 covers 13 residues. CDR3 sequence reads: CASRGSGDEGYTF.